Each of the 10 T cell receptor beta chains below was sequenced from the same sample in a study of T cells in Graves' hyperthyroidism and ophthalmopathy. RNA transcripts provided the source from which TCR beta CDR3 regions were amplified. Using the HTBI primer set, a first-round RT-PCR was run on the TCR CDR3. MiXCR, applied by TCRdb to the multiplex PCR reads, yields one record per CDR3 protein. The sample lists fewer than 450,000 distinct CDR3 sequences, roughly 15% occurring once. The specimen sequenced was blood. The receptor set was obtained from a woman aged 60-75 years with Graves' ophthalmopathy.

The chain's CDR3 is CASSEVETSQYF. CDR3 DNA: TGTGCCAGCAGTGAAGTAGAGACAAGCCAGTACTTC. The genes are TRBV6-1 and TRBJ2-5; the D is unclear. Per germline, CDR1 MNHNS and CDR2 SASEGT. V was shortened by 1 base and J by 10 bases, with 10 bases between the two germline ends. CDR3 length: 12 amino acids.

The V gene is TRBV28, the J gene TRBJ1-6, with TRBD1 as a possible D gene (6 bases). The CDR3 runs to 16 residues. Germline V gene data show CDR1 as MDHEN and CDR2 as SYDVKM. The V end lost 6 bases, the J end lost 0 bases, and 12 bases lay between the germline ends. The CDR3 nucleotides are TGTGCCAGCAGATCAGACAGGAGCTCCTATAATTCACCCCTCCACTTT. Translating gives CASRSDRSSYNSPLHF.

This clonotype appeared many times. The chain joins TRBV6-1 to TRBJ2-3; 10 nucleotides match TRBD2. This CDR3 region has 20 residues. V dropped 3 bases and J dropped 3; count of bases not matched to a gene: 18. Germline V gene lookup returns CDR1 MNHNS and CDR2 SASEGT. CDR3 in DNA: TGTGCCAGCAGTGACGGGATGTTAAGCGGGAGGGGGGACCAGACAGATACGCAGTATTTT. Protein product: CASSDGMLSGRGDQTDTQYF.

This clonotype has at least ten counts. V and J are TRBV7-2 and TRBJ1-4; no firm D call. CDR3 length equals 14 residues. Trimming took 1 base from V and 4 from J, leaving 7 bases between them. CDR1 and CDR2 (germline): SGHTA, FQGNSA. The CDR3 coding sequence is TGTGCCAGCAGCTTAGAAGGTGTTAATGAAAAACTGTTTTTT. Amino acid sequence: CASSLEGVNEKLFF. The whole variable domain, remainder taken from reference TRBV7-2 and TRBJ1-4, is GAGVSQSPSNKVTEKGKDVELRCDPISGHTALYWYRQSLGQGLEFLIYFQGNSAPDKSGLPSDRFSAERTGGSVSTLTIQRTQQEDSAVYLCASSLEGVNEKLFFGSGTQLSVL.

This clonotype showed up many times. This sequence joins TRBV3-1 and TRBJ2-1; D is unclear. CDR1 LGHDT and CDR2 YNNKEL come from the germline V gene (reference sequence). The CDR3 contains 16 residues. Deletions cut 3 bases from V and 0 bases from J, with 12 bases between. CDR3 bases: TGTGCCAGCAGCCAGATGGGAACCTCCTCCTACAATGAGCAGTTCTTC. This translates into CASSQMGTSSYNEQFF.

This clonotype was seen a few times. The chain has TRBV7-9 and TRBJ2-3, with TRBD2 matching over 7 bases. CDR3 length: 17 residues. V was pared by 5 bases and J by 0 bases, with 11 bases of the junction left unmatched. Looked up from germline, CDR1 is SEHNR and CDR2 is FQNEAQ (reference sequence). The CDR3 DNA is TGTGCCAGCAGCCACTCGGGGGGAAGACCTAGCACAGATACGCAGTATTTT. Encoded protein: CASSHSGGRPSTDTQYF.

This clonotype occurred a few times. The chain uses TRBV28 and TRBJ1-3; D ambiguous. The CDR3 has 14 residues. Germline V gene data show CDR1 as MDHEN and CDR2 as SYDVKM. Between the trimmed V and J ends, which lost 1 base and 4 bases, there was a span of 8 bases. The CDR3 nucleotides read TGTGCCAGCAGTTTATTAGGGCAGGGAAACACCATATATTTT. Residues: CASSLLGQGNTIYF. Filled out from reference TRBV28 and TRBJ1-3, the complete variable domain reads DVKVTQSSRYLVKRTGEKVFLECVQDMDHENMFWYRQDPGLGLRLIYFSYDVKMKEKGDIPEGYSVSREKKERFSLILESASTNQTSMYLCASSLLGQGNTIYFGEGSWLTVV.

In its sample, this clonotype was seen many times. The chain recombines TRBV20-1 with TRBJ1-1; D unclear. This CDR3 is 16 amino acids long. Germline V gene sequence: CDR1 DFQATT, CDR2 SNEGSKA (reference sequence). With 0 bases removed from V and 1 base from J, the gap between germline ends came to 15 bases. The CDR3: CSARDLRGGGNTEAFF. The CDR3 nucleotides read TGCAGTGCTAGAGATCTGAGAGGCGGAGGGAACACTGAAGCTTTCTTT.

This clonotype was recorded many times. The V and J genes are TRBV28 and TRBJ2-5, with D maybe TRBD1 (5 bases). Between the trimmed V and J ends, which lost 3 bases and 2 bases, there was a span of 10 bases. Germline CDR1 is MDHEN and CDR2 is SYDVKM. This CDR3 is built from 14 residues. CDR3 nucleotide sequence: TGTGCCAGCAGTTTCTTGGCAGGGCAAGAGACCCAGTACTTC. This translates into CASSFLAGQETQYF.

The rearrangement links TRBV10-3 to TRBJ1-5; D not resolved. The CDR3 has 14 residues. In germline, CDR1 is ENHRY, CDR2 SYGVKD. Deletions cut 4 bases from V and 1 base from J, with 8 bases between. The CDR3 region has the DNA TGTGCCATCAGTGGAGGAGGGAGCAATCAGCCCCAGCATTTT. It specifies CAISGGGSNQPQHF.